This T cell receptor (beta chain) was obtained from a study of blood T cell repertoires in COVID-19. Turning to the study itself: Acute-phase and convalescent COVID-19 samples originated in the United States, Italy and Spain. T cells, B-cell-depleted T cells, or PBMCs supplied cDNA or gDNA.

The length of the CDR3 is 15 residues. The germline CDR1 and CDR2 sequences are SNHLY and FYNNEI. With 6 bases clipped from V and 5 bases from J, the junction kept 11 bases outside the gene matches. Cohorts were assigned according to the clinical history that participants reported. The sample holds one count of this clone. Sequencing used immunoSEQ multiplex PCR; TCRdb keeps in-frame clones, though not all of them. The profile shows hundreds of thousands of clones, 70% to 90% of them singletons. This sequence joins TRBV2 and TRBJ1-1; 8 bases align to TRBD1. The source of this sequence is a woman aged 45-60 years who had recovered from COVID-19. Source material: PBMCs or T cells enriched from blood (not recorded which). CDR3 region: CASSPLRTGSTEAFF. The DNA of the CDR3 is TGTGCCAGCAGCCCCCTCCGGACAGGGAGTACTGAAGCTTTCTTT. The complete variable domain, with remaining parts taken from reference TRBV2 and TRBJ1-1, reads EPEVTQTPSHQVTQMGQEVILRCVPISNHLYFYWYRQILGQKVEFLVSFYNNEISEKSEIFDDQFSVERPDGSNFTLKIRSTKLEDSAMYFCASSPLRTGSTEAFFGQGTRLTVV.